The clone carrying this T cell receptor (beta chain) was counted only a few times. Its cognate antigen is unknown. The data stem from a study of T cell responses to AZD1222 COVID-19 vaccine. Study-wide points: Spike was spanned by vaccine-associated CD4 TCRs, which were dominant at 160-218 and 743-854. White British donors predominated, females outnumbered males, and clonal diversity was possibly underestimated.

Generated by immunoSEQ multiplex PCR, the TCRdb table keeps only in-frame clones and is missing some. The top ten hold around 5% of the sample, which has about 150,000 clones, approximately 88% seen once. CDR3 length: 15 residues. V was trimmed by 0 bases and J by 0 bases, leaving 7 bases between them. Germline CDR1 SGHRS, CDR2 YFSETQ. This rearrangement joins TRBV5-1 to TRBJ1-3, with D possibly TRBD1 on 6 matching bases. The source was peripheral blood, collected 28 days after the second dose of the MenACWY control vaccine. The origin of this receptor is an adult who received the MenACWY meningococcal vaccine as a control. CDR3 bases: TGCGCCAGCAGCTTGGGACAGGTCTCTGGAAACACCATATATTTT. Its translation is CASSLGQVSGNTIYF.